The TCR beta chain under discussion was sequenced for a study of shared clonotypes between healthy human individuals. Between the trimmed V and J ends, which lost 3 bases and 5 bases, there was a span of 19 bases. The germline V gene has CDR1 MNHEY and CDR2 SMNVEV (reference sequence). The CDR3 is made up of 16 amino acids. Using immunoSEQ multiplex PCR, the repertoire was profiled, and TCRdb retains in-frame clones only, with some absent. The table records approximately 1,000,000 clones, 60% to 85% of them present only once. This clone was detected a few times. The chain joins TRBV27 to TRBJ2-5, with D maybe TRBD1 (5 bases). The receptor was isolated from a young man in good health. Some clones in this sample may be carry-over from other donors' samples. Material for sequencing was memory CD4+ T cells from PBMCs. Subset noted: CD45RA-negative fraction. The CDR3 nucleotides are TGTGCCAGCAGTTTTAGGGGAAACCACGGTGCGGAGACCCAGTACTTC. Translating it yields CASSFRGNHGAETQYF.